This TCR beta chain was captured by sequencing in a study of T cell clonotyping in hematopoietic cell transplantation. Whole-study context: Cytoreduction preceded collection of pretransplant recipient samples.

Method: immunoSEQ multiplex PCR; TCRdb's copy keeps in-frame clones and lacks some. The table lists roughly 28,000 clones, 90% to 95% of them singletons. Notes on the study in general: Without cell sorting, CD4 versus CD8 contributions remain unresolved. At the given depth, recipient repertoires were over 95% de novo clonotypes. Pathologically expanded recipient clonotypes increased progressively from day 30 to day 180 as diversity fell.

This clone has only one observation. Its antigen is not identified. V dropped 3 bases and J dropped 4 bases, with 16 bases sitting between them. The CDR3 length is 17 residues. The germline V gene has CDR1 MNHNS and CDR2 SASEGT. Time point here: recipient sample about 28 days before transplant, after cytoreduction. The chain is built from TRBV6-1 and TRBJ1-6, with D possibly TRBD1 on 6 matching bases. The source material was peripheral blood mononuclear cells, sampled before stem cell transplant. The TCR comes from a man over 45 with acute myeloid leukemia. Some clones in this sample may be carry-over from other donors' samples. The CDR3: CASSETPRDKYNSPLHF. The CDR3 DNA follows: TGTGCCAGCAGTGAGACCCCCCGGGACAAGTATAATTCACCCCTCCACTTT.